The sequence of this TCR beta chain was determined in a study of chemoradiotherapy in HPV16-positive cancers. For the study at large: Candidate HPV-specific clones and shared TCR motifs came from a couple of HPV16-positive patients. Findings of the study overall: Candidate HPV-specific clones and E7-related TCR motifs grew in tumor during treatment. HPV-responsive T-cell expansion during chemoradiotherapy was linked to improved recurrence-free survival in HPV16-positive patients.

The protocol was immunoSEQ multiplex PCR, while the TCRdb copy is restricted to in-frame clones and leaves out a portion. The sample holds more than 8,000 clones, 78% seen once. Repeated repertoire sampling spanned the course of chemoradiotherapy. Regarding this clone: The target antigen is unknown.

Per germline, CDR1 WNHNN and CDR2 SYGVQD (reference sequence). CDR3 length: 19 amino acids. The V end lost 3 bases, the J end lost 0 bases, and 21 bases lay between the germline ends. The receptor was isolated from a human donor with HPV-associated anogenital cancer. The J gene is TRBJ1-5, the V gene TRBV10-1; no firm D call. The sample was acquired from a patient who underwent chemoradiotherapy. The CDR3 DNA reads TGCGCCAGCAGTGATTCTCTGGGCAGGAAATCTTATAGCAATCAGCCCCAGCATTTT. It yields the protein CASSDSLGRKSYSNQPQHF.